This T cell receptor beta chain was recovered during a study of blood T cell repertoires in COVID-19. Study summary: Donors in the United States, Italy and Spain gave samples during acute or convalescent COVID-19. PBMCs, B-cell-depleted T cells, or T cells provided the cDNA or gDNA that made up the material.

Libraries were prepared by immunoSEQ multiplex PCR; TCRdb keeps only in-frame clonotypes and omits some of them. The sample yields a few hundred thousand clones, approximately 87% seen once. CDR3 length equals 13 residues. V was pared by 5 bases and J by 5 bases, with 5 bases of the junction left unmatched. This clonotype was sampled from a man in his sixties who had recovered from COVID-19. V is TRBV12-3 or TRBV12-4 and J is TRBJ1-2; 7 bases line up with TRBD1. The sequencing sample was made of peripheral blood. DNA of the CDR3: TGTGCCAGCAGTCCCTTGACAGGGTATGGCTACACCTTC. Translating gives CASSPLTGYGYTF.